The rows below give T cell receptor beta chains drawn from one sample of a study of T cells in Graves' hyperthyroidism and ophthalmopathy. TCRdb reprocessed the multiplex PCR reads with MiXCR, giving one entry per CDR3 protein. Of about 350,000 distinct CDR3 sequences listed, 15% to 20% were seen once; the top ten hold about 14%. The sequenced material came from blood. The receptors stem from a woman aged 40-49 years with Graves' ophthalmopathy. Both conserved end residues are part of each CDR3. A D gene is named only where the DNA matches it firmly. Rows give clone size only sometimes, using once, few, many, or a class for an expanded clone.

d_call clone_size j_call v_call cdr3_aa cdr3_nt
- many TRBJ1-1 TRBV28 CASRNWGTEVFF TGTGCCAGCAGGAATTGGGGGACTGAAGTTTTCTTT
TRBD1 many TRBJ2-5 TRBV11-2 CASSLQGAQETQYF TGTGCCAGCAGCTTACAGGGGGCCCAAGAGACCCAGTACTTC
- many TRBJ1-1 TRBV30 CAWTGQENTEAFF TGTGCCTGGACAGGGCAGGAGAACACTGAAGCTTTCTTT
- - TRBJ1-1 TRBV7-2 CASSLGTLKVTEAFF TGTGCCAGCAGCTTAGGAACCCTGAAGGTGACTGAAGCTTTCTTT
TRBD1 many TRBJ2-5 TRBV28 CASRETGVGETQYF TGTGCCAGCAGAGAGACAGGGGTGGGAGAGACCCAGTACTTC
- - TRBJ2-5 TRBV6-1 CASSEVQIQGTQYF TGTGCCAGCAGTGAAGTGCAGATCCAAGGGACCCAGTACTTC
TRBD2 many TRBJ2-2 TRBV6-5 CASSLAGGANTGELFF TGTGCCAGCAGTTTGGCGGGAGGGGCGAACACCGGGGAGCTGTTTTTT
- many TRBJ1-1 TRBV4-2 CASSQLRGGNTEAFF TGTGCCAGCAGCCAATTAAGGGGCGGGAACACTGAAGCTTTCTTT
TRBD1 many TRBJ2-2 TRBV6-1 CASSQDRGFGELFF TGTGCCAGCAGTCAGGACAGGGGATTCGGGGAGCTGTTTTTT
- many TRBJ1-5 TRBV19 CASRYRADQPQHF TGTGCCAGTAGATACAGGGCCGATCAGCCCCAGCATTTT
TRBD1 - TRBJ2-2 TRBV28 CASRRETGETGELFF TGTGCCAGCAGACGAGAGACAGGGGAGACCGGGGAGCTGTTTTTT